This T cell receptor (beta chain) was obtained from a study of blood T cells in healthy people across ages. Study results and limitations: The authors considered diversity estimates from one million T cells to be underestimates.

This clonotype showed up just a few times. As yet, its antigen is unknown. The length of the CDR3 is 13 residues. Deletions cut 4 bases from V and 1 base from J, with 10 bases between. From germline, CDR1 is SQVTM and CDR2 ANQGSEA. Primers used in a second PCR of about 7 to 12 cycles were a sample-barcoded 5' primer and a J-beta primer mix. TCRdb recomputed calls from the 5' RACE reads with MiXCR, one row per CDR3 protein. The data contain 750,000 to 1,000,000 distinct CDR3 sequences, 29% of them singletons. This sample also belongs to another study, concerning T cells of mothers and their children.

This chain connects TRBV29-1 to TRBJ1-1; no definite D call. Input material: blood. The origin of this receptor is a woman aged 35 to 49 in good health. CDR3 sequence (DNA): TGCAGCGTTGTAAGGCAGCCGAACACTGAAGCTTTCTTT. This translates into CSVVRQPNTEAFF.